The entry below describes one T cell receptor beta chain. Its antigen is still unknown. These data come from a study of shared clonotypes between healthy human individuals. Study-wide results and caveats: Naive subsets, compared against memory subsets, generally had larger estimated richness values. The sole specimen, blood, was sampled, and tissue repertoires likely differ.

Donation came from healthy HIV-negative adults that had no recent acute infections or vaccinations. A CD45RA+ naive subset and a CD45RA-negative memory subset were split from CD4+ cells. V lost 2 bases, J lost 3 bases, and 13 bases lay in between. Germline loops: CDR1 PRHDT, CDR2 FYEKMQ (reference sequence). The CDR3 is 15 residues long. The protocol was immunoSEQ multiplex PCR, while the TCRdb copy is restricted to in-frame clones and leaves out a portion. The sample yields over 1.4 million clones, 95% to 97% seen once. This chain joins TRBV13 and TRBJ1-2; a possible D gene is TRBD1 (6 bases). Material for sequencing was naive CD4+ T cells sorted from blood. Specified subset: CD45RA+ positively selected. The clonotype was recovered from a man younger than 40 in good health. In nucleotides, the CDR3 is TGTGCCAGCAGCTTATTCAGGGGTGGGTACTATGGCTACACCTTC. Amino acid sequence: CASSLFRGGYYGYTF.